This is a list of T cell receptor beta chains from one sample in a study of T cells expressing NK-cell markers. TCRdb reanalyzed the 5' RACE reads and collapses them to one entry per CDR3 protein, without DNA. This sample lists 550,000 to 600,000 distinct CDR3 sequences; its ten largest clones have around 3.3%. Input material: blood T cells: a sorted CD56 or NKG2C T cell subset, CD4+ or CD8+ T cells, or bulk PBMC T cells (not recorded which). These receptors all stem from a young man in good health. Both conserved end residues are part of each CDR3. Fields, in order: V gene, J gene, CDR3 protein.

TRBV20-1,TRBJ1-4,CSAWDRDREATNEKLFF
TRBV18,TRBJ2-3,CASSLRAADTQYF
TRBV9,TRBJ2-1,CASTPYGNEQFF
TRBV10-3,TRBJ2-5,CAIGAGAQETQYF
TRBV5-1,TRBJ2-7,CASIRDVGYEQYF
TRBV12-3/TRBV12-4,TRBJ1-4,CASSLVPSVEGMEKLFF
TRBV10-3,TRBJ2-1,CAIRAGGLYNEQFF
TRBV3-1,TRBJ2-1,CASSQGGGGGSYNEQFF
TRBV5-1,TRBJ2-1,CASSLGQREQSPYNEQFF
TRBV27,TRBJ2-7,CASSPPLGTGAHEQYF
TRBV5-5,TRBJ2-7,CASSLRTGGPYEQYF
TRBV20-1,TRBJ2-3,CSASLREGSQYF
TRBV12-3/TRBV12-4,TRBJ1-5,CASSLGGQGQPQHF
TRBV5-6,TRBJ2-6,CASSLEPGANVLTF
TRBV24-1,TRBJ2-3,CASGAGAPDTQYF
TRBV6-5,TRBJ2-5,CASSPAGGRVQETQYF
TRBV30,TRBJ2-7,CAWGTSGSGQYF